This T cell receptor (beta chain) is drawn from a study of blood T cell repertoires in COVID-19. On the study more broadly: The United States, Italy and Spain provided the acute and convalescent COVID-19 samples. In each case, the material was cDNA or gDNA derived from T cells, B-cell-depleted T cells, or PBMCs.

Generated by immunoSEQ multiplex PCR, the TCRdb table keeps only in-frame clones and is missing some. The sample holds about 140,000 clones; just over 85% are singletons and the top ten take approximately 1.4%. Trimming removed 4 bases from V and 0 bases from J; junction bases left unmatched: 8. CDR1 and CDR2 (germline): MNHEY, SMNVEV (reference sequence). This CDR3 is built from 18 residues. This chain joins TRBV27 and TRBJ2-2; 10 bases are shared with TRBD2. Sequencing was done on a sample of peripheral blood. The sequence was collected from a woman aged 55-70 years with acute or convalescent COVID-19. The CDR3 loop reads CASSSLAGGVANTGELFF. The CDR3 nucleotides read TGTGCCAGCAGTTCCTTAGCGGGGGGAGTCGCGAACACCGGGGAGCTGTTTTTT.